These T cell receptor beta chains were read from a single sample in a study of spatial heterogeneity in lung cancer. TCRdb re-called the 5' RACE reads with MiXCR, one entry per CDR3 protein. The sample contains about 10,000 distinct CDR3 sequences, under 30% of which appear only once. This specimen was PBMCs, taken at follow-up. The receptor set was obtained from a female donor with early-stage non-small cell lung cancer. Each CDR3 is given with its conserved first and last residue. The order of the fields is clone size, J gene, D gene, V gene, CDR3 protein, CDR3 DNA. D genes are given only for firm matches. Rows may omit the clone size; those that give it use once, few, many or a size class.

clone size: .; J gene: TRBJ2-3; D gene: TRBD2; V gene: TRBV5-1; CDR3 protein: CASGPRGLAGPDMQYF; CDR3 DNA: TGCGCCAGCGGCCCCAGGGGACTAGCGGGCCCAGATATGCAGTATTTT
clone size: .; J gene: TRBJ2-7; D gene: TRBD2; V gene: TRBV7-2; CDR3 protein: CASRLQRDSYEQYF; CDR3 DNA: TGTGCCAGCAGACTTCAGCGGGATTCCTACGAGCAGTACTTC
clone size: few; J gene: TRBJ1-1; D gene: .; V gene: TRBV7-9; CDR3 protein: CASSSTGPTEAFF; CDR3 DNA: TGTGCCAGCAGCTCAACAGGGCCCACTGAAGCTTTCTTT
clone size: few; J gene: TRBJ2-5; D gene: .; V gene: TRBV27; CDR3 protein: CASSLFSDPETQYF; CDR3 DNA: TGTGCCAGCAGTTTATTCTCGGACCCGGAGACCCAGTACTTC
clone size: few; J gene: TRBJ2-1; D gene: .; V gene: TRBV25-1; CDR3 protein: CASSEPAGTHIHNEQFF; CDR3 DNA: TGTGCCAGCAGTGAACCGGCGGGAACCCACATCCACAATGAGCAGTTCTTC
clone size: .; J gene: TRBJ2-1; D gene: TRBD2; V gene: TRBV3-1; CDR3 protein: CASSQDPSGRAPEQFF; CDR3 DNA: TGTGCCAGCAGCCAAGATCCGAGCGGGAGGGCCCCTGAGCAGTTCTTC
clone size: few; J gene: TRBJ2-5; D gene: .; V gene: TRBV29-1; CDR3 protein: CSVPPWGRYEETQYF; CDR3 DNA: TGCAGCGTTCCCCCTTGGGGCAGGTACGAAGAGACCCAGTACTTC
clone size: medium-sized; J gene: TRBJ1-1; D gene: .; V gene: TRBV19; CDR3 protein: CATGRGAAMNTEAFF; CDR3 DNA: TGTGCCACCGGAAGGGGAGCGGCGATGAACACTGAAGCTTTCTTT
clone size: .; J gene: TRBJ2-5; D gene: TRBD1; V gene: TRBV7-8; CDR3 protein: CASSLPTDRGGETQYF; CDR3 DNA: TGTGCCAGCAGCTTACCTACAGACAGGGGCGGAGAGACCCAGTACTTC
clone size: .; J gene: TRBJ1-6; D gene: TRBD1; V gene: TRBV19; CDR3 protein: CASSIIRYGTGPASNGSPLHF; CDR3 DNA: TGTGCCAGTAGTATAATTCGGTACGGGACAGGGCCTGCGTCTAATGGATCACCCCTCCACTTT
clone size: medium-sized; J gene: TRBJ2-5; D gene: .; V gene: TRBV27; CDR3 protein: CASSLSGLQAETQYF; CDR3 DNA: TGTGCCAGCAGTTTATCGGGACTTCAGGCGGAGACCCAGTACTTC
clone size: medium-sized; J gene: TRBJ2-1; D gene: .; V gene: TRBV7-2; CDR3 protein: CASSWAGSTDEQFF; CDR3 DNA: TGTGCCAGCAGCTGGGCGGGATCCACGGATGAGCAGTTCTTC
clone size: few; J gene: TRBJ2-3; D gene: .; V gene: TRBV7-8; CDR3 protein: CASSSYTDTQYF; CDR3 DNA: TGTGCCAGCAGCTCCTACACAGATACGCAGTATTTT
clone size: .; J gene: TRBJ1-3; D gene: .; V gene: TRBV28; CDR3 protein: CASGSGDNSGNTIYF; CDR3 DNA: TGTGCCAGCGGTTCGGGGGACAACTCTGGAAACACCATATATTTT
clone size: medium-sized; J gene: TRBJ2-5; D gene: .; V gene: TRBV5-4; CDR3 protein: CASSARDTQETQYF; CDR3 DNA: TGTGCCAGCAGCGCCCGGGACACCCAAGAGACCCAGTACTTC
clone size: .; J gene: TRBJ2-7; D gene: .; V gene: TRBV7-9; CDR3 protein: CASSLSKGSGSFEQYF; CDR3 DNA: TGTGCCAGCAGCTTATCAAAGGGGTCCGGATCCTTCGAGCAGTACTTC
clone size: medium-sized; J gene: TRBJ2-2; D gene: TRBD1; V gene: TRBV18; CDR3 protein: CASSPRQGPNTGELFF; CDR3 DNA: TGTGCCAGCTCACCTCGACAGGGTCCGAACACCGGGGAGCTGTTTTTT
clone size: .; J gene: TRBJ2-1; D gene: .; V gene: TRBV19; CDR3 protein: CASSIGALAPYNEQFF; CDR3 DNA: TGTGCCAGTAGTATAGGTGCCCTAGCGCCCTACAATGAGCAGTTCTTC
clone size: few; J gene: TRBJ2-1; D gene: .; V gene: TRBV20-1; CDR3 protein: CSARVRNEQFF; CDR3 DNA: TGCAGTGCTAGAGTGCGGAATGAGCAGTTCTTC
clone size: .; J gene: TRBJ1-1; D gene: .; V gene: TRBV29-1; CDR3 protein: CSAGGASDTEAFF; CDR3 DNA: TGCAGCGCCGGAGGGGCTTCGGACACTGAAGCTTTCTTT
clone size: .; J gene: TRBJ1-1; D gene: .; V gene: TRBV27; CDR3 protein: CASSLSPGVTEAFF; CDR3 DNA: TGTGCCAGCAGTTTATCTCCAGGGGTCACTGAAGCTTTCTTT
clone size: few; J gene: TRBJ1-5; D gene: .; V gene: TRBV6-5; CDR3 protein: CASSPRPTGSLQPQHF; CDR3 DNA: TGTGCCAGCAGCCCCCGCCCAACAGGGTCTCTCCAGCCCCAGCATTTT
clone size: once; J gene: TRBJ2-7; D gene: .; V gene: TRBV11-2; CDR3 protein: CASSLIPGSGYEQYF; CDR3 DNA: TGTGCCAGCAGCTTAATTCCCGGGAGTGGGTACGAGCAGTACTTC
clone size: .; J gene: TRBJ2-1; D gene: TRBD2; V gene: TRBV12-3/TRBV12-4; CDR3 protein: CASSFTSGSHEQFF; CDR3 DNA: TGTGCCAGCAGTTTCACTAGCGGGAGCCATGAGCAGTTCTTC
clone size: .; J gene: TRBJ2-3; D gene: .; V gene: TRBV2; CDR3 protein: CASTPGHSTDTQYF; CDR3 DNA: TGTGCCAGCACCCCCGGACACAGCACAGATACGCAGTATTTT
clone size: medium-sized; J gene: TRBJ2-6; D gene: .; V gene: TRBV7-9; CDR3 protein: CARPRGANVLTF; CDR3 DNA: TGTGCCAGGCCCCGGGGGGCCAACGTCCTGACTTTC
clone size: .; J gene: TRBJ2-3; D gene: .; V gene: TRBV6-5; CDR3 protein: CASSYGQGYTDTQYF; CDR3 DNA: TGTGCCAGCAGTTACGGGCAGGGGTACACAGATACGCAGTATTTT
clone size: .; J gene: TRBJ2-1; D gene: .; V gene: TRBV10-3; CDR3 protein: CAISEGADPPNEQFF; CDR3 DNA: TGTGCCATCAGTGAGGGGGCGGACCCCCCCAATGAGCAGTTCTTC
clone size: .; J gene: TRBJ2-7; D gene: TRBD2; V gene: TRBV7-2; CDR3 protein: CASSPQGGLVYEQYF; CDR3 DNA: TGTGCCAGCAGCCCGCAAGGAGGACTAGTTTACGAGCAGTACTTC
clone size: medium-sized; J gene: TRBJ2-3; D gene: TRBD1; V gene: TRBV5-1; CDR3 protein: CASSYTGGRADTQYF; CDR3 DNA: TGCGCCAGCAGTTATACAGGGGGCCGGGCAGATACGCAGTATTTT
clone size: medium-sized; J gene: TRBJ2-5; D gene: TRBD1; V gene: TRBV28; CDR3 protein: CASSPTFGTAQETQYF; CDR3 DNA: TGTGCCAGCAGCCCGACCTTCGGGACAGCACAAGAGACCCAGTACTTC
clone size: few; J gene: TRBJ2-1; D gene: .; V gene: TRBV28; CDR3 protein: CASSPRDRSFLREGDDEQFF; CDR3 DNA: TGTGCCAGCAGCCCCCGGGACAGGAGTTTTTTGCGGGAGGGTGACGATGAGCAGTTCTTC
clone size: .; J gene: TRBJ2-1; D gene: TRBD2; V gene: TRBV7-8; CDR3 protein: CASSSRTSGSLYNEQFF; CDR3 DNA: TGTGCCAGCAGCTCCCGGACTAGCGGGAGCCTCTACAATGAGCAGTTCTTC
clone size: .; J gene: TRBJ1-2; D gene: .; V gene: TRBV29-1; CDR3 protein: CSVGEVDYGYTF; CDR3 DNA: TGCAGCGTTGGCGAGGTTGACTATGGCTACACCTTC
clone size: .; J gene: TRBJ2-7; D gene: TRBD2; V gene: TRBV27; CDR3 protein: CASRVTSGSSYEQYF; CDR3 DNA: TGTGCCAGCAGGGTAACTAGCGGGAGCTCCTACGAGCAGTACTTC
clone size: .; J gene: TRBJ1-1; D gene: .; V gene: TRBV28; CDR3 protein: CASTLWGTEAFF; CDR3 DNA: TGTGCCAGCACCCTCTGGGGCACTGAAGCTTTCTTT
clone size: .; J gene: TRBJ2-5; D gene: .; V gene: TRBV9; CDR3 protein: CASSPGPFGARETQYF; CDR3 DNA: TGTGCCAGCAGCCCAGGTCCCTTTGGGGCGCGAGAGACCCAGTACTTC
clone size: .; J gene: TRBJ1-6; D gene: .; V gene: TRBV11-2; CDR3 protein: CASSPLGGSNSPLHF; CDR3 DNA: TGTGCCAGCAGCCCATTGGGGGGATCGAATTCACCCCTCCACTTT
clone size: medium-sized; J gene: TRBJ2-1; D gene: .; V gene: TRBV7-2; CDR3 protein: CASSFAAWYNEQFF; CDR3 DNA: TGTGCCAGCAGCTTCGCTGCGTGGTACAATGAGCAGTTCTTC
clone size: few; J gene: TRBJ1-6; D gene: .; V gene: TRBV12-3/TRBV12-4; CDR3 protein: CASSFEGVTPLHF; CDR3 DNA: TGTGCCAGCAGTTTCGAAGGGGTTACACCCCTCCACTTT
clone size: medium-sized; J gene: TRBJ2-7; D gene: .; V gene: TRBV18; CDR3 protein: CASSPTAEEQYF; CDR3 DNA: TGTGCCAGCTCACCAACGGCAGAAGAGCAGTACTTC
clone size: .; J gene: TRBJ2-5; D gene: TRBD2; V gene: TRBV7-9; CDR3 protein: CASSWTSGSETQYF; CDR3 DNA: TGTGCCAGCAGCTGGACTAGCGGGAGTGAGACCCAGTACTTC
clone size: .; J gene: TRBJ2-2; D gene: .; V gene: TRBV10-3; CDR3 protein: CAISQPETGYRSGELFF; CDR3 DNA: TGTGCCATCAGTCAGCCGGAGACAGGCTATCGGTCCGGGGAGCTGTTTTTT
clone size: .; J gene: TRBJ2-3; D gene: .; V gene: TRBV2; CDR3 protein: CASRTGTDTQYF; CDR3 DNA: TGTGCCAGCAGGACCGGCACAGATACGCAGTATTTT
clone size: medium-sized; J gene: TRBJ1-1; D gene: TRBD1; V gene: TRBV19; CDR3 protein: CASSTAGGHMNTEAFF; CDR3 DNA: TGTGCCAGTAGCACTGCAGGGGGCCACATGAACACTGAAGCTTTCTTT
clone size: .; J gene: TRBJ2-3; D gene: .; V gene: TRBV7-2; CDR3 protein: CASSPKATGHTDTQYF; CDR3 DNA: TGTGCCAGCAGCCCCAAGGCAACGGGACACACAGATACGCAGTATTTT
clone size: .; J gene: TRBJ2-6; D gene: .; V gene: TRBV27; CDR3 protein: CASSPQPGTGANVLTF; CDR3 DNA: TGTGCCAGCAGTCCACAACCAGGGACTGGGGCCAACGTCCTGACTTTC
clone size: few; J gene: TRBJ1-6; D gene: .; V gene: TRBV9; CDR3 protein: CASSVGEPGDSPLHF; CDR3 DNA: TGTGCCAGCAGCGTAGGGGAACCTGGGGATTCACCCCTCCACTTT
clone size: few; J gene: TRBJ2-1; D gene: .; V gene: TRBV20-1; CDR3 protein: CSAHGMREQFF; CDR3 DNA: TGCAGTGCTCATGGGATGCGTGAGCAGTTCTTC
clone size: .; J gene: TRBJ2-1; D gene: TRBD1; V gene: TRBV27; CDR3 protein: CASSLQRQGYNEQFF; CDR3 DNA: TGTGCCAGCAGTTTACAGCGACAGGGCTACAATGAGCAGTTCTTC
clone size: medium-sized; J gene: TRBJ2-1; D gene: .; V gene: TRBV7-9; CDR3 protein: CASSLVTGGGNEQFF; CDR3 DNA: TGTGCCAGCAGCTTAGTCACAGGGGGAGGGAATGAGCAGTTCTTC
clone size: .; J gene: TRBJ2-2; D gene: TRBD2; V gene: TRBV30; CDR3 protein: CAWRRQAGVGELFF; CDR3 DNA: TGTGCCTGGAGGAGGCAAGCGGGAGTTGGGGAGCTGTTTTTT
clone size: few; J gene: TRBJ2-5; D gene: TRBD2; V gene: TRBV7-8; CDR3 protein: CASSLPGLAGQETQYF; CDR3 DNA: TGTGCCAGCAGCTTGCCGGGACTAGCGGGTCAAGAGACCCAGTACTTC
clone size: few; J gene: TRBJ2-7; D gene: TRBD1; V gene: TRBV7-9; CDR3 protein: CASSPGTVYEQYF; CDR3 DNA: TGTGCCAGCAGCCCAGGGACAGTCTACGAGCAGTACTTC
clone size: few; J gene: TRBJ2-7; D gene: .; V gene: TRBV28; CDR3 protein: CASSRRLRSEQYF; CDR3 DNA: TGTGCCAGCAGTCGTCGACTCCGGTCTGAGCAGTACTTC
clone size: .; J gene: TRBJ2-2; D gene: .; V gene: TRBV7-8; CDR3 protein: CASSRTQMGSGELFF; CDR3 DNA: TGTGCCAGCAGCCGAACCCAGATGGGGTCCGGGGAGCTGTTTTTT
clone size: .; J gene: TRBJ2-1; D gene: TRBD1; V gene: TRBV5-1; CDR3 protein: CATGTGENEQFF; CDR3 DNA: TGCGCCACGGGGACAGGGGAGAATGAGCAGTTCTTC
clone size: few; J gene: TRBJ1-1; D gene: .; V gene: TRBV3-1; CDR3 protein: CASSQVQMNTEAFF; CDR3 DNA: TGTGCCAGCAGCCAAGTACAGATGAACACTGAAGCTTTCTTT
clone size: .; J gene: TRBJ2-3; D gene: TRBD2; V gene: TRBV4-3; CDR3 protein: CASSQVVSRTSAGDTQYF; CDR3 DNA: TGCGCCAGCAGCCAAGTGGTGAGCAGGACTAGCGCTGGAGATACGCAGTATTTT